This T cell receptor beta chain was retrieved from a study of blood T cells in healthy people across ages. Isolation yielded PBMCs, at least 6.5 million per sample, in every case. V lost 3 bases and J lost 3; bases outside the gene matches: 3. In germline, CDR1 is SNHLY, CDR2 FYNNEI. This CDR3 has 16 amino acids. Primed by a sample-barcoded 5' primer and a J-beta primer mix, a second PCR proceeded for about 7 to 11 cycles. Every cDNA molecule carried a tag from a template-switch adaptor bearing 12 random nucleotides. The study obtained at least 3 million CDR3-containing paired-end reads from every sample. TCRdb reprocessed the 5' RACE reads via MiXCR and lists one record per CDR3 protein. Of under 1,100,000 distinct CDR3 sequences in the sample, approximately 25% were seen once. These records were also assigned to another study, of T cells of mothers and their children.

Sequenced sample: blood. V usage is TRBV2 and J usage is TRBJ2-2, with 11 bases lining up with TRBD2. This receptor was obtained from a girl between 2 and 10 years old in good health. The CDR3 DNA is TGTGCCAGCAGTGACCGGGGACTAGCGGACACCGGGGAGCTGTTTTTT. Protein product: CASSDRGLADTGELFF.